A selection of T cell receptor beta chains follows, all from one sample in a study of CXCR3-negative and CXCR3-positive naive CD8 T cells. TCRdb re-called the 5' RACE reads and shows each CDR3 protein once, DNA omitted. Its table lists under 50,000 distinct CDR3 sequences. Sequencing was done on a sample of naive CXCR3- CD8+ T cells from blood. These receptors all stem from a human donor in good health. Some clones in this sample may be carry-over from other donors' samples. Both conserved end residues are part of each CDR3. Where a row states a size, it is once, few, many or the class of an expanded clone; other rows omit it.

cdr3_aa: CSVVTSGRNTGELFF
clone_size: -
j_call: TRBJ2-2
v_call: TRBV29-1

cdr3_aa: CASSSSRGYSPLHF
clone_size: -
j_call: TRBJ1-6
v_call: TRBV12-3/TRBV12-4

cdr3_aa: CASSLLGNTGELFF
clone_size: -
j_call: TRBJ2-2
v_call: TRBV5-1

cdr3_aa: CSARLRGSYNEQFF
clone_size: -
j_call: TRBJ2-1
v_call: TRBV20-1

cdr3_aa: CATSRDRGAEAFF
clone_size: -
j_call: TRBJ1-1
v_call: TRBV15

cdr3_aa: CASSPKSRDRVGEQYF
clone_size: -
j_call: TRBJ2-7
v_call: TRBV9

cdr3_aa: CASSLVARREGYNEQFF
clone_size: -
j_call: TRBJ2-1
v_call: TRBV7-6

cdr3_aa: CASSELLAGRDEQYF
clone_size: -
j_call: TRBJ2-7
v_call: TRBV4-1

cdr3_aa: CASSYTGTEETQYF
clone_size: -
j_call: TRBJ2-5
v_call: TRBV4-2

cdr3_aa: CASSGAGGLKNIQYF
clone_size: -
j_call: TRBJ2-4
v_call: TRBV9

cdr3_aa: CASSQESDSYNEQFF
clone_size: -
j_call: TRBJ2-1
v_call: TRBV4-1

cdr3_aa: CASSMTGGYYNEQFF
clone_size: -
j_call: TRBJ2-1
v_call: TRBV28

cdr3_aa: CSARGMFDYGYTF
clone_size: -
j_call: TRBJ1-2
v_call: TRBV20-1

cdr3_aa: CASSSKYSYEQYF
clone_size: -
j_call: TRBJ2-7
v_call: TRBV28

cdr3_aa: CASSLVAGGPETQYF
clone_size: -
j_call: TRBJ2-5
v_call: TRBV5-1

cdr3_aa: CASSQDLAGGTYNEQFF
clone_size: -
j_call: TRBJ2-1
v_call: TRBV4-3

cdr3_aa: CASSKGLAGTTDTQYF
clone_size: -
j_call: TRBJ2-3
v_call: TRBV7-9

cdr3_aa: CASSLSAGGVNEQYF
clone_size: -
j_call: TRBJ2-7
v_call: TRBV7-6

cdr3_aa: CASSLNGDPSNQPQHF
clone_size: -
j_call: TRBJ1-5
v_call: TRBV5-1

cdr3_aa: CASSEIPRRIYEQYF
clone_size: medium-sized
j_call: TRBJ2-7
v_call: TRBV11-2

cdr3_aa: CASSWASGGYEQFF
clone_size: -
j_call: TRBJ2-1
v_call: TRBV12-3/TRBV12-4

cdr3_aa: CASKESSGTTHADEQFF
clone_size: -
j_call: TRBJ2-1
v_call: TRBV19

cdr3_aa: CASSYTMNTEAFF
clone_size: -
j_call: TRBJ1-1
v_call: TRBV6-2/TRBV6-3

cdr3_aa: CSARSLAAVDEKLFF
clone_size: -
j_call: TRBJ1-4
v_call: TRBV20-1

cdr3_aa: CATSDFDETQYF
clone_size: -
j_call: TRBJ2-5
v_call: TRBV24-1

cdr3_aa: CASSDPYEGRGKNIQYF
clone_size: -
j_call: TRBJ2-4
v_call: TRBV10-1

cdr3_aa: CASSPDSGYLYEQYF
clone_size: -
j_call: TRBJ2-7
v_call: TRBV6-6

cdr3_aa: CSASRIAGAYNEQFF
clone_size: -
j_call: TRBJ2-1
v_call: TRBV20-1

cdr3_aa: CASSPDPGLVHEQFF
clone_size: -
j_call: TRBJ2-1
v_call: TRBV14

cdr3_aa: CASSLDRDSGSIAEQFF
clone_size: -
j_call: TRBJ2-1
v_call: TRBV13

cdr3_aa: CASSHWDTATGVSYEQYF
clone_size: -
j_call: TRBJ2-7
v_call: TRBV14

cdr3_aa: CASSLSGETGELFF
clone_size: -
j_call: TRBJ2-2
v_call: TRBV7-3

cdr3_aa: CASSTPGTGGNGAEAFF
clone_size: -
j_call: TRBJ1-1
v_call: TRBV13

cdr3_aa: CASSPEGVSNQPQHF
clone_size: -
j_call: TRBJ1-5
v_call: TRBV5-1

cdr3_aa: CASSHGGQGNRETQYF
clone_size: -
j_call: TRBJ2-5
v_call: TRBV5-4

cdr3_aa: CASSDRADTGELFF
clone_size: -
j_call: TRBJ2-2
v_call: TRBV6-4

cdr3_aa: CSVGSAGANHEQYF
clone_size: -
j_call: TRBJ2-7
v_call: TRBV29-1

cdr3_aa: CASSPGGPPHDDEQFF
clone_size: -
j_call: TRBJ2-1
v_call: TRBV21-1

cdr3_aa: CASSQLYGAPKETQYF
clone_size: -
j_call: TRBJ2-5
v_call: TRBV4-3

cdr3_aa: CASSYKGETQYF
clone_size: -
j_call: TRBJ2-5
v_call: TRBV6-2/TRBV6-3

cdr3_aa: CASSYNSPLHF
clone_size: -
j_call: TRBJ1-6
v_call: TRBV7-2

cdr3_aa: CASTTLENEQFF
clone_size: -
j_call: TRBJ2-1
v_call: TRBV5-1

cdr3_aa: CSARDLASEPYEQYF
clone_size: medium-sized
j_call: TRBJ2-7
v_call: TRBV20-1

cdr3_aa: CASSYSPGADEQYF
clone_size: -
j_call: TRBJ2-7
v_call: TRBV6-5

cdr3_aa: CATSDGVRTSGSVLENEQFF
clone_size: -
j_call: TRBJ2-1
v_call: TRBV24-1

cdr3_aa: CASSSDREAHNEQFF
clone_size: -
j_call: TRBJ2-1
v_call: TRBV4-3

cdr3_aa: CASSLAGQGASYEQYF
clone_size: -
j_call: TRBJ2-7
v_call: TRBV5-1

cdr3_aa: CASSIGMSNQPQHF
clone_size: -
j_call: TRBJ1-5
v_call: TRBV19

cdr3_aa: CSVEDQGMASYEQYF
clone_size: -
j_call: TRBJ2-7
v_call: TRBV29-1

cdr3_aa: CASSSQKDRYNEQFF
clone_size: -
j_call: TRBJ2-1
v_call: TRBV28

cdr3_aa: CASAATGELFF
clone_size: -
j_call: TRBJ2-2
v_call: TRBV12-3/TRBV12-4

cdr3_aa: CASSQDVRSYNEQFF
clone_size: -
j_call: TRBJ2-1
v_call: TRBV4-3

cdr3_aa: CASSAGFGNQPQHF
clone_size: -
j_call: TRBJ1-5
v_call: TRBV6-2/TRBV6-3